This T cell receptor (beta chain) was obtained from a study of control samples from healthy donors and cancer patients. The ends were cut back, 3 bases at V and 8 bases at J, with 19 bases in the middle. Germline-derived CDR1 and CDR2 are KGHSY and FQNENV. CDR3 length equals 15 residues. Repertoires were generated with immunoSEQ multiplex PCR, while TCRdb's copy carries only in-frame clones and drops some. Among about 79,000 clones listed, 80% to 95% were seen once. This TCR derives from a woman aged 40 to 50 with lung cancer. Sequenced: PBMCs. The chain joins TRBV16 to TRBJ1-2; D ambiguous. Written as DNA, the CDR3 is TGTGCCAGCAGCCATAGTGACCCGAGAGTAGAAGGCTACACCTTC. Translation: CASSHSDPRVEGYTF.